These 16 T cell receptor beta chains were all obtained from the same sample, sequenced in a study of glioma-infiltrating T cells. The iRepertoire nested amplicon-rescue multiplex PCR amplified TCR alpha and beta CDR3s from RNA. In TCRdb, the multiplex PCR reads were re-called with MiXCR into one record per CDR3 protein. The sample has about 110,000 distinct CDR3 sequences, about 25% seen once. Sequences were obtained from glioma tissue, nonneoplastic brain tissue, or PBMCs (not recorded which). The receptors originated from a human donor with low-grade glioma or glioblastoma, undergoing nonglioma brain surgery, or in good health (not recorded which).

The V and J genes are TRBV6-2 or TRBV6-3 and TRBJ1-1; D gene unclear. This CDR3 spans 14 amino acids. The V end lost 5 bases, the J end lost 0 bases, and 10 bases lay between the germline ends. CDR1 is MNHEY, CDR2 SVGEGT, per germline. CDR3 nucleotides: TGTGCCAGCAGTGAGGGCGGGATGAACACTGAAGCTTTCTTT. It is translated as CASSEGGMNTEAFF.

This clonotype was seen repeatedly, ten times or more. The gene calls are TRBV5-1 and TRBJ2-5; perhaps TRBD1 as D (6 bases). Deletions cut 0 bases from V and 5 bases from J, with 11 bases between. Germline CDR1 and CDR2: SGHRS and YFSETQ. This CDR3 region has 14 residues. CDR3 amino acids: CASSLARGGETQYF. The CDR3 DNA reads as TGCGCCAGCAGCTTGGCCAGGGGCGGGGAGACCCAGTACTTC.

Comments on this clonotype: Its ends do not fully match the called genes, so a read error is possible. The chain carries TRBV18 and TRBJ1-6; D is unclear. The germline V gene encodes CDR1 KGHSH and CDR2 LQKENI. The CDR3 runs 15 residues. The CDR3 here is CASSPDQVHNSPLHF. DNA of the CDR3: TGCGCCAGCTCACCAGACCAGGTTCACAATTCACCCCTCCACTTT.

This rearrangement joins TRBV2 to TRBJ2-1; possibly TRBD1 or TRBD2 for D (5 bases each). CDR3 length equals 15 residues. CDR1 is SNHLY, CDR2 FYNNEI, per germline. Trimming cost V 6 bases and J 0 bases, with 12 bases left between them. CDR3: CASRGTASSYNEQFF. The CDR3 coding sequence is TGTGCCAGCAGGGGGACGGCGAGCTCCTACAATGAGCAGTTCTTC. Complete variable domain (other parts from reference TRBV2 and TRBJ2-1): EPEVTQTPSHQVTQMGQEVILRCVPISNHLYFYWYRQILGQKVEFLVSFYNNEISEKSEIFDDQFSVERPDGSNFTLKIRSTKLEDSAMYFCASRGTASSYNEQFFGPGTRLTVL.

This clonotype was observed many times. This chain uses TRBV5-1 with TRBJ1-1; TRBD1 might be the D (5 bases). The CDR3 consists of 14 residues. The germline V and J ends were trimmed by 0 bases and 5 bases, with 11 bases remaining between them. In germline, CDR1 is SGHRS, CDR2 YFSETQ. CDR3 sequence: CASSLGAGRTEAFF. For the CDR3, the DNA is TGCGCCAGCAGCTTGGGAGCAGGGCGTACTGAAGCTTTCTTT.

This clonotype occurred once. A much more abundant neighbour one base away suggests this may be a read error. V gene TRBV3-1 combines with J gene TRBJ2-1; D may be TRBD1 (5 bases). CDR3 length: 14 residues. Germline V gene lookup returns CDR1 LGHDT and CDR2 YNNKEL (reference sequence). CDR3 nucleotide sequence: TGTGCCATCAGCCAAAGAGGCAGGGTCGATGAGCAGTTCTTC. Protein sequence: CAISQRGRVDEQFF.

This clonotype was recorded once. The junction differs from germline at one of its ends, possibly a read error. This chain joins TRBV6-2 or TRBV6-3 and TRBJ1-1; D is ambiguous. The CDR3 consists of 13 residues. Per germline, CDR1 MNHEY and CDR2 SVGEGT. The CDR3: CASSYSPKTEAFF. The CDR3 DNA reads TGTGCAAGCAGTTACTCTCCCAAAACTGAAGCTTTCTTT.

Concerning this clonotype itself: Compared with germline, one end of the junction differs, possibly owing to a read error. The gene calls are TRBV6-2 or TRBV6-3 and TRBJ2-1; no clear D gene. Germline V gives CDR1 MNHEY, CDR2 SVGEGT. CDR3 length: 13 amino acids. CDR3 nucleotides: TGTGCCAGCGGATCAAGCTGGGAAAATGAGGAGTTCTTC. Amino acid sequence: CASGSSWENEEFF.

In its sample, this clonotype was seen many times. The V and J genes are TRBV20-1 and TRBJ1-2; tentative D call: TRBD1 (6 bases). CDR3 length: 14 amino acids. Germline V gene data show CDR1 as DFQATT and CDR2 as SNEGSKA (reference sequence). Trimming cost V 5 bases and J 4 bases, with 17 bases left between them. CDR3: CSAPIQGSGYGYTF. The CDR3 DNA is TGCAGTGCTCCGATACAGGGTTCTGGCTATGGCTACACCTTC.

This clonotype was observed many times. The V and J genes are TRBV5-5 and TRBJ2-5; tentatively, D is TRBD2 (5 bases). This CDR3 has 14 residues. V was cut by 4 bases and J by 5 bases, with 15 bases left in between. Germline loops: CDR1 SGHKS, CDR2 YYEKEE (reference sequence). The CDR3 nucleotides read TGTGCCAGCAGCCGTAGCGTCCCCGGGGAGACCCAGTACTTC. Encoded protein: CASSRSVPGETQYF.

The chain couples TRBV7-9 to TRBJ2-3; unclear D gene. This CDR3 comprises 16 residues. Germline V gives CDR1 SEHNR, CDR2 FQNEAQ (reference sequence). V lost 5 bases, J lost 2 bases, and 17 bases lay in between. Here the CDR3 DNA reads TGTGCCAGCAGCCAAACATCGGGCATTTCCACAGATACGCAGTATTTT. It codes for CASSQTSGISTDTQYF.

In its sample, this clonotype was seen many times. This chain joins TRBV11-1 and TRBJ1-6; no definite D call. V shed 5 bases and J shed 5 bases, with 10 bases lying between them. Germline values: CDR1 SGHAT, CDR2 FQDESV (reference sequence). The CDR3 is 14 amino acids. The DNA for the CDR3 is TGTGCCAGCAGCCGAACGGGGAATAATTCACCCCTCCACTTT. Protein: CASSRTGNNSPLHF. The entire variable domain, with the rest obtained from reference TRBV11-1 and TRBJ1-6, is as follows: EAEVAQSPRYKITEKSQAVAFWCDPISGHATLYWYRQILGQGPELLVQFQDESVVDDSQLPKDRFSAERLKGVDSTLKIQPAELGDSAMYLCASSRTGNNSPLHFGNGTRLTVT.

This clonotype came up many times. The gene calls are TRBV6-2 or TRBV6-3 and TRBJ2-5, with 12 bases matching TRBD1. V lost 6 bases to trimming and J lost 1 base; unmatched junction nucleotides: 3. Germline CDR1 MNHEY, CDR2 SVGEGT. CDR3 size: 15 residues. CDR3 amino acids: CASRGQGAGQETQYF. CDR3 DNA: TGTGCCAGCAGGGGACAGGGGGCCGGCCAAGAGACCCAGTACTTC.

A remark on this clonotype: One end of the junction fails to match germline, which may point to a read error. The chain combines TRBV4-1 with TRBJ2-1, with 9 bases lining up with TRBD2. The DNA end is more similar to TRBJ2-5, so the J call may be wrong. The CDR3 totals 16 residues. Germline CDR1 and CDR2: MGHRA and YSYEKL. CDR3 region: CASRQGAGGAGETQYF. As DNA, the CDR3 is TGCGCCAGCAGACAAGGAGCGGGAGGAGCGGGGGAGACCCAGTACTTC.

At least ten counts were recorded for this clonotype. The rearrangement uses TRBV13 and TRBJ1-2; 11 nucleotides align to TRBD1. With V trimmed by 0 bases and J by 10 bases, 4 bases remained unmatched. The CDR3 extends over 14 amino acids. Germline CDR1 and CDR2: PRHDT and FYEKMQ (reference sequence). This CDR3 reads CASSLGRDRGYYTF. Here the CDR3 DNA reads TGTGCCAGCAGCTTAGGCCGGGACAGGGGGTACTACACCTTC.

This clonotype was recorded many times. The chain combines TRBV6-1 with TRBJ1-2, with D possibly matching TRBD1 (6 bases). The V gene lost 11 bases and the J gene lost 8 bases, with 15 bases spanning the gap. CDR3 length equals 11 residues. In germline, CDR1 is MNHNS, CDR2 SASEGT. CDR3 residues: CAAYRDKGYTF. For the CDR3, the DNA is TGTGCCGCTTACCGGGACAAGGGCTACACCTTC.